A single sample is the source of the 12 T cell receptor beta chains below, sequenced in a study of T cells in localized non-small cell lung cancer (dated by TCRdb to 2019 to 2021). Library preparation employed the immunoSEQ multiplex PCR assay. This immuneACCESS table, as held by TCRdb, lists in-frame sequences with V and J called but not all clones. Of the missing ones, under half trace to an unresolved V gene in checked studies; the others have no known cause. Recorded for this sample are around 54,000 clones; about nine tenths of them occurred a single time. Of the sample, roughly 18% falls within the top ten clones. The sample here was peripheral blood, taken before any cancer treatment. The receptors shown here come from a male donor aged 60 or older with stage III squamous cell lung carcinoma.

The genes are TRBV4-2 and TRBJ2-7, with 12 bases fitting TRBD2. CDR1 and CDR2 (germline): LGHNA, YNFKEQ. CDR3 size: 18 residues. Trimming removed 1 base from V and 0 bases from J; junction bases left unmatched: 7. DNA for the CDR3: TGTGCCAGCAGCCAAGCGGGTCTAGCGGGAGGGCCCTCCTACGAGCAGTACTTC. Translating it yields CASSQAGLAGGPSYEQYF.

The rearrangement joins TRBV19 to TRBJ2-3; D is uncertain. Trimming took 6 bases from V and 1 from J, leaving 11 bases between them. Looked up from germline, CDR1 is LNHDA and CDR2 is SQIVND (reference sequence). This CDR3 has 14 residues. Here the CDR3 DNA reads TGTGCCAGTAGCCTAGGGTGGGGCACAGATACGCAGTATTTT. Translation: CASSLGWGTDTQYF.

V and J are TRBV19 and TRBJ1-4; D ambiguous. Germline V gene lookup returns CDR1 LNHDA and CDR2 SQIVND (reference sequence). Trimming shortened V by 4 bases and J by 0 bases, and 6 bases separated the two germline ends. The CDR3 is 14 amino acids. DNA of the CDR3: TGTGCCAGTAGTAGATTCGCAACTAATGAAAAACTGTTTTTT. It is translated as CASSRFATNEKLFF.

The CDR3 nucleotides read TGTGCCAGCAGCCGGGGACAGCTAAATGAAAAACTGTTTTTT. It yields the protein CASSRGQLNEKLFF. This chain joins TRBV5-4 and TRBJ1-4, with TRBD1 matching 7 bases. Germline V gene sequence: CDR1 SGHNT, CDR2 YYREEE (reference sequence). Losses at the gene ends were 4 bases for V and 5 bases for J; bases not matched to a gene: 5. The length of the CDR3 is 14 residues. Based on the CDR3 plus reference TRBV5-4 and TRBJ1-4, the full variable domain is ETGVTQSPTHLIKTRGQQVTLRCSSQSGHNTVSWYQQALGQGPQFIFQYYREEENGRGNFPPRFSGLQFPNYSSELNVNALELDDSALYLCASSRGQLNEKLFFGSGTQLSVL.

The chain recombines TRBV4-3 with TRBJ2-2; D not certain. V lost 1 base, J lost 1 base, and 10 bases lay in between. CDR3 length: 16 residues. Germline V gene sequence: CDR1 LGHNA, CDR2 YSLEER. CDR3 DNA: TGCGCCAGCAGCCAAGTGTCGGCTCAGAACACCGGGGAGCTGTTTTTT. Protein sequence: CASSQVSAQNTGELFF.

The chain recombines TRBV29-1 with TRBJ1-2; 11 nucleotides line up with TRBD1. The V segment lost 0 bases and the J segment 7 bases; nucleotides outside the gene matches: 4. The CDR3 consists of 14 residues. Germline V CDR1 and CDR2: SQVTM, ANQGSEA. DNA of the CDR3: TGCAGCGTTGAAGATCGGGACAGGGGGTCTGGCTACACCTTC. It encodes CSVEDRDRGSGYTF.

The V gene is TRBV5-4, the J gene TRBJ2-2; 12 bases fit TRBD2. This CDR3 comprises 18 residues. J was trimmed by 0 bases and V by 6 bases; bases with no gene match: 9. Per the germline V gene, CDR1 is SGHNT and CDR2 is YYREEE (reference sequence). Here the CDR3 DNA reads TGTGCCAGCACCGGCATTGGGACTAGCGGGCCGAACACCGGGGAGCTGTTTTTT. It translates to CASTGIGTSGPNTGELFF. The variable domain in full, completed from reference TRBV5-4 and TRBJ2-2, reads ETGVTQSPTHLIKTRGQQVTLRCSSQSGHNTVSWYQQALGQGPQFIFQYYREEENGRGNFPPRFSGLQFPNYSSELNVNALELDDSALYLCASTGIGTSGPNTGELFFGEGSRLTVL.

The J gene is TRBJ2-1, the V gene TRBV7-2; TRBD1 matches at 9 bases. The length of the CDR3 is 15 residues. Germline V gene data show CDR1 as SGHTA and CDR2 as FQGNSA. Trimming at V came to 2 bases and at J to 2 bases, leaving 1 base not matched to a gene. CDR3 in amino acids: CASSLRQGAYNEQFF. The CDR3 nucleotides are TGTGCCAGCAGCTTAAGACAGGGGGCCTACAATGAGCAGTTCTTC.

The chain is built from TRBV28 and TRBJ2-5, with 9 nucleotides matching TRBD2. The CDR3 runs to 16 residues. The germline gives CDR1 MDHEN, CDR2 SYDVKM. Trimming took 2 bases from V and 4 from J; bases not matched to a gene: 8. This chain's CDR3 is CASSLLAGTALETQYF. CDR3 sequence (DNA): TGTGCCAGCAGTTTACTAGCGGGGACAGCCTTAGAGACCCAGTACTTC. Variable domain in full (rest from reference TRBV28 and TRBJ2-5): DVKVTQSSRYLVKRTGEKVFLECVQDMDHENMFWYRQDPGLGLRLIYFSYDVKMKEKGDIPEGYSVSREKKERFSLILESASTNQTSMYLCASSLLAGTALETQYFGPGTRLLVL.

This clone was seen a single time. This chain joins TRBV5-4 and TRBJ2-2; tentatively, D is TRBD1 (5 bases). Germline V gives CDR1 SGHNT, CDR2 YYREEE (reference sequence). Trimming pared 0 bases from V and 4 bases from J, leaving 7 bases between. This CDR3 spans 14 amino acids. The CDR3 DNA reads as TGTGCCAGCAGCTTGGACAGGCCCACCGGGGAGCTGTTTTTT. It is translated as CASSLDRPTGELFF.

The V gene is TRBV7-3, the J gene TRBJ2-1; 7 nucleotides agree with TRBD1. The germline V gene has CDR1 SGHTA and CDR2 FQGTGA. Germline trimming cut 4 bases from V and 6 bases from J; bases unmatched to any gene: 9. The CDR3 has 15 residues. In DNA, the CDR3 is TGTGCCAGCAGCTCAGACAGGGCACCCTTCAATGAGCAGTTCTTC. Its protein product is CASSSDRAPFNEQFF.

The CDR3 sequence: CASSYLATSHPETQYF. For the CDR3, the DNA is TGTGCCAGCAGTTACTTGGCCACCAGTCACCCGGAGACCCAGTACTTC. This chain uses TRBV6-5 with TRBJ2-5; D is ambiguous. Germline CDR1 reads MNHEY; CDR2 reads SVGAGI. The CDR3 runs to 16 residues. The V and J ends lost 1 base and 5 bases respectively, with 17 bases between them.